These 27 T cell receptor beta chains were all obtained from the same sample, sequenced in a study of blood T cell repertoires in COVID-19 (dated by TCRdb to 2019 to 2021). Receptors were amplified or captured by the immunoSEQ multiplex PCR assay. This is the immuneACCESS table as TCRdb keeps it, with only in-frame sequences that have V and J called. A part of the clones is gone; compared with another copy, unresolved V genes explain less than half, and the rest is unexplained. This sample gives about 49,000 clones in total; roughly 82% of them show up just once. The biggest ten clones account for around 2.8% of the sample. Sequenced input: peripheral blood. These receptors were collected from a woman aged 60-75 years with acute or convalescent COVID-19.

The genes are TRBV15 and TRBJ1-3; 7 bases match TRBD1. Germline V gene lookup returns CDR1 LNHNV and CDR2 YYDKDF (reference sequence). Trimming took 5 bases from V and 0 from J; bases not matched to a gene: 7. The CDR3 sequence is 16 residues long. CDR3 residues: CATSPTGTSSGNTIYF. As DNA, the CDR3 is TGTGCCACCAGCCCGACAGGGACCTCCTCTGGAAACACCATATATTTT.

The chain carries TRBV2 and TRBJ1-1; 9 bases match TRBD1. The CDR3 covers 12 residues. The germline V gene has CDR1 SNHLY and CDR2 FYNNEI. Unmatched junction bases numbered 4, after V lost 8 bases and J lost 6 bases. The CDR3 loop reads CASPRQGAEAFF. The CDR3 bases are TGTGCCAGCCCCCGACAGGGGGCTGAAGCTTTCTTT. Together with reference TRBV2 and TRBJ1-1, the CDR3 gives the full variable domain: EPEVTQTPSHQVTQMGQEVILRCVPISNHLYFYWYRQILGQKVEFLVSFYNNEISEKSEIFDDQFSVERPDGSNFTLKIRSTKLEDSAMYFCASPRQGAEAFFGQGTRLTVV.

The CDR3 spells CASSWNPGTLPTEAFF. In DNA form, the CDR3 reads TGCGCCAGCAGCTGGAACCCCGGGACACTCCCCACTGAAGCTTTCTTT. V gene TRBV5-1 combines with J gene TRBJ1-1, with D perhaps TRBD1 (6 bases). V lost 3 bases and J lost 4, with 19 bases in between. The CDR3 spans 16 residues. Germline V gives CDR1 SGHRS, CDR2 YFSETQ.

The gene calls are TRBV7-2 and TRBJ1-5; 7 bases line up with TRBD1. The J segment lost 3 bases and the V segment lost 5 bases, leaving 4 bases of the junction unmatched. This CDR3 has 14 amino acids. CDR1 and CDR2 from the germline V gene are SGHTA and FQGNSA. The CDR3 nucleotides read TGTGCCAGCAGCCTAACAGGGGTCAATCAGCCCCAGCATTTT. It specifies CASSLTGVNQPQHF.

The rearrangement links TRBV7-3 to TRBJ1-2; weak D call: TRBD1 (6 bases). This CDR3 is 14 amino acids long. Germline V gene sequence: CDR1 SGHTA, CDR2 FQGTGA. Trimming pared 6 bases from V and 8 bases from J, leaving 19 bases between. The CDR3 sequence: CASSQTSGQGGYTF. In nucleotides, the CDR3 is TGTGCCAGCAGTCAGACATCCGGTCAGGGGGGCTACACCTTC.

The V call is TRBV7-3, the J call TRBJ2-1; 7 positions match TRBD2. The CDR3 covers 15 residues. From germline, CDR1 is SGHTA and CDR2 FQGTGA. V shed 5 bases and J 7 bases; nucleotides not matched to a gene: 11. This CDR3 is CASSPLGGRTNEQFF. The CDR3 DNA reads as TGTGCCAGCAGCCCCCTGGGCGGGAGAACGAATGAGCAGTTCTTC.

V usage is TRBV15 and J usage is TRBJ2-5; D is unresolved. Germline V CDR1 and CDR2: LNHNV, YYDKDF (reference sequence). This CDR3 has 12 amino acids. Trimming left V 0 bases short and J 4 bases short, with 3 bases between. CDR3 protein: CATSRDLETQYF. In DNA form, the CDR3 reads TGTGCCACCAGCAGAGACCTAGAGACCCAGTACTTC.

This clone was observed a single time. The V call is TRBV7-3, the J call TRBJ2-1, with 10 bases that match TRBD2. V gave up 7 bases and J gave up 4 bases; unmatched junction bases: 7. Germline loops: CDR1 SGHTA, CDR2 FQGTGA. CDR3 size: 15 residues. The CDR3 protein is CASTTGTSAYNEQFF. The CDR3 DNA sequence: TGTGCCAGCACCACCGGGACTAGCGCATACAATGAGCAGTTCTTC. The whole variable domain, filled in from reference TRBV7-3 and TRBJ2-1, reads GAGVSQTPSNKVTEKGKYVELRCDPISGHTALYWYRQSLGQGPEFLIYFQGTGAADDSGLPNDRFFAVRPEGSVSTLKIQRTERGDSAVYLCASTTGTSAYNEQFFGPGTRLTVL.

CDR3 DNA: TGTGCCAGCAGCTTCGGGGATTCACCCCTCCACTTT. Encoded protein: CASSFGDSPLHF. The chain links TRBV11-1 to TRBJ1-6, with D uncertain. CDR1 SGHAT and CDR2 FQDESV come from the germline V gene (reference sequence). CDR3 length: 12 residues. V was shortened by 3 bases and J by 8 bases, with 5 bases between the two germline ends.

The chain uses TRBV7-9 and TRBJ2-1, with a tentative D call TRBD1 (5 bases). Between the trimmed V and J ends, which lost 5 bases and 5 bases, there was a span of 16 bases. The CDR3 sequence is 15 residues long. Germline CDR1 reads SEHNR; CDR2 reads FQNEAQ (reference sequence). CDR3 sequence reads: CASSPRTPSDNEQFF. The CDR3, as DNA: TGTGCCAGCAGCCCCCGGACACCGTCGGACAATGAGCAGTTCTTC. The full variable domain, with the rest looked up from reference TRBV7-9 and TRBJ2-1, is DTGVSQNPRHKITKRGQNVTFRCDPISEHNRLYWYRQTLGQGPEFLTYFQNEAQLEKSRLLSDRFSAERPKGSFSTLEIQRTEQGDSAMYLCASSPRTPSDNEQFFGPGTRLTVL.

The chain is built from TRBV6-5 and TRBJ2-6; 8 positions agree with TRBD1. The CDR3 extends over 15 amino acids. Germline V gene data show CDR1 as MNHEY and CDR2 as SVGAGI. With 7 bases clipped from V and 2 bases from J, the junction kept 4 bases outside the gene matches. The CDR3 here is CASNRGAAGANVLTF. For the CDR3, the DNA is TGTGCCAGCAACAGGGGGGCAGCTGGGGCCAACGTCCTGACTTTC.

The CDR3 DNA sequence: TGTGCCAGCAGCGTAGGTCAGGGGCAAGAGACCCAGTACTTC. This gives the protein CASSVGQGQETQYF. This sequence joins TRBV9 and TRBJ2-5, with a tentative D call TRBD1 (6 bases). There are 14 residues in the CDR3. Germline V lookup: CDR1 SGDLS, CDR2 YYNGEE. The V gene lost 0 bases and the J gene lost 2 bases, with 8 bases spanning the gap.

The gene calls are TRBV4-1 and TRBJ2-7; 8 nucleotides agree with TRBD2. CDR1 and CDR2 (germline): MGHRA, YSYEKL. CDR3 length: 16 residues. J gave up 5 bases and V 0 bases, and 9 bases lay outside the gene matches. The CDR3 DNA sequence: TGCGCCAGCAGCCAAGATTATCCCGGGGGGGTAAACGAGCAGTACTTC. Translating it yields CASSQDYPGGVNEQYF.

The chain couples TRBV6-5 to TRBJ1-6, with 9 bases matching TRBD1. The CDR3 runs 15 residues. Germline V lookup: CDR1 MNHEY, CDR2 SVGAGI. After removal of 6 bases from V and 9 bases from J, the junction contained 9 bases not matched to a gene. DNA for the CDR3: TGTGCCAGCAGAAAGGCGACAGGGGGTGGTTCACCCCTCCACTTT. It encodes CASRKATGGGSPLHF.

This chain connects TRBV19 to TRBJ2-6; perhaps TRBD2 as D (5 bases). V was cut by 6 bases and J by 0 bases, with 12 bases left in between. Germline CDR1 reads LNHDA; CDR2 reads SQIVND (reference sequence). CDR3 size: 16 residues. The CDR3 is CASRGRGSSGANVLTF. The CDR3 coding sequence is TGTGCCAGTAGGGGCCGGGGTTCCTCTGGGGCCAACGTCCTGACTTTC.

The chain carries TRBV3-1 (or the pseudogene TRBV3-2) and TRBJ2-2; D perhaps matches TRBD1 (5 bases). The germline gives CDR1 LGHDT, CDR2 YNNKEL (reference sequence). The germline V and J ends were trimmed by 2 bases and 5 bases, with 9 bases remaining between them. The CDR3 contains 14 residues. CDR3 protein: CASSQFRQTGELFF. The DNA for the CDR3 is TGTGCCAGCAGCCAATTCCGACAGACCGGGGAGCTGTTTTTT.

This chain joins TRBV28 and TRBJ2-2, with 7 positions matching TRBD1. This CDR3 has 16 residues. Losses at the gene ends were 2 bases for V and 5 bases for J; bases not matched to a gene: 8. The germline V gene has CDR1 MDHEN and CDR2 SYDVKM. CDR3 in DNA: TGTGCCAGCAGTTTACCCCGACAGGGACGGACCGGGGAGCTGTTTTTT. Translating gives CASSLPRQGRTGELFF. The full variable domain, rest sourced from reference TRBV28 and TRBJ2-2, is DVKVTQSSRYLVKRTGEKVFLECVQDMDHENMFWYRQDPGLGLRLIYFSYDVKMKEKGDIPEGYSVSREKKERFSLILESASTNQTSMYLCASSLPRQGRTGELFFGEGSRLTVL.

This chain joins TRBV10-1 and TRBJ2-7; no clear D gene. V lost 4 bases to trimming and J lost 7 bases, with 11 bases between them. Germline V gene data show CDR1 as WNHNN and CDR2 as SYGVQD (reference sequence). This CDR3 is 12 amino acids long. This CDR3 is CASSASYEEQYF. In nucleotides, the CDR3 is TGCGCCAGCAGTGCTTCCTACGAAGAGCAGTACTTC.

This clone showed up just a few times. V is TRBV7-3 and J is TRBJ2-3; D ambiguous. The germline CDR1 and CDR2 sequences are SGHTA and FQGTGA. The CDR3 runs 13 residues. The V gene lost 2 bases and the J gene lost 3 bases, with 6 bases spanning the gap. The CDR3 nucleotides are TGTGCCAGCAGCTTAGTACAGACAGATACGCAGTATTTT. It translates to CASSLVQTDTQYF.

The J gene is TRBJ2-7, the V gene TRBV28; the D is unclear. CDR1 and CDR2 (germline): MDHEN, SYDVKM. Between the trimmed V and J ends, which lost 3 bases and 0 bases, there was a span of 6 bases. The CDR3 is 13 amino acids. In DNA, the CDR3 is TGTGCCAGCAGTTTGCAGATCTCCTACGAGCAGTACTTC. This encodes CASSLQISYEQYF.

The CDR3 region has the DNA TGTGCCAGCAGCCACGCCGGGGATAGCAATCAGCCCCAGCATTTT. Amino acid sequence: CASSHAGDSNQPQHF. V usage is TRBV7-9 and J usage is TRBJ1-5; no definite D call. Germline V gene lookup returns CDR1 SEHNR and CDR2 FQNEAQ (reference sequence). The CDR3 totals 15 residues. The V end was cut by 5 bases, the J end by 0 bases, with 11 bases between. The full variable domain, its missing parts supplied by reference TRBV7-9 and TRBJ1-5, is DTGVSQNPRHKITKRGQNVTFRCDPISEHNRLYWYRQTLGQGPEFLTYFQNEAQLEKSRLLSDRFSAERPKGSFSTLEIQRTEQGDSAMYLCASSHAGDSNQPQHFGDGTRLSIL.

This clone occurred once. The same CDR3 also results from other DNA sequences found in this sample. The chain has TRBV10-1 and TRBJ1-1, with 7 bases matching TRBD1. V gave up 6 bases and J gave up 2 bases; unmatched junction bases: 3. This CDR3 comprises 13 residues. CDR1 and CDR2 (germline): WNHNN, SYGVQD (reference sequence). The CDR3 nucleotides read TGCGCCAGCAGCGGGGACAGAAACACTGAAGCTTTCTTT. Translation gives CASSGDRNTEAFF.

V is TRBV14 and J is TRBJ1-1; D gene uncertain. The germline gives CDR1 SGHDN, CDR2 FVKESK. Deletions cut 7 bases from V and 1 base from J, with 13 bases between. The CDR3 length is 14 residues. CDR3 sequence: CASTAGVKNTEAFF. CDR3 nucleotide sequence: TGTGCCAGCACTGCCGGGGTAAAGAACACTGAAGCTTTCTTT.

The CDR3 DNA reads TGTGCCAGCAGCCAATGGACAGTGGGCACCGGGGAGCTGTTTTTT. This translates into CASSQWTVGTGELFF. The rearrangement joins TRBV16 to TRBJ2-2; possible D gene TRBD1, 6 bases. The CDR3 is 15 residues long. V was cut by 1 base and J by 4 bases, with 10 bases left in between. From germline, CDR1 is KGHSY and CDR2 FQNENV.

The V gene is TRBV28, the J gene TRBJ1-4; the D gene is possibly TRBD1 (5 bases). CDR1 is MDHEN and CDR2 is SYDVKM in the germline V gene. The CDR3 consists of 15 residues. V was cut by 7 bases and J by 7 bases, with 19 bases left in between. This CDR3 reads CASKRGTLRGEKLFF. The CDR3 DNA sequence: TGTGCCAGCAAACGGGGGACCCTTCGTGGTGAAAAACTGTTTTTT.

The V and J genes are TRBV19 and TRBJ1-5, with D possibly being TRBD1 (6 bases). V was shortened by 5 bases and J by 1 base, with 12 bases between the two germline ends. Germline CDR1 LNHDA, CDR2 SQIVND (reference sequence). The CDR3 spans 15 residues. The CDR3 coding sequence is TGTGCCAGTAGTGCCCAGGGGTGGAGCAATCAGCCCCAGCATTTT. It yields the protein CASSAQGWSNQPQHF.

This chain links TRBV19 with TRBJ2-7; 11 bases are a match to TRBD2. Trimming removed 3 bases from V and 4 bases from J; junction bases left unmatched: 2. The CDR3 spans 14 residues. Germline V gene lookup returns CDR1 LNHDA and CDR2 SQIVND (reference sequence). CDR3 residues: CASSITSGSYEQYF. DNA of the CDR3: TGTGCCAGTAGTATTACTAGCGGGAGTTACGAGCAGTACTTC.